This TCR beta chain was documented in a study of blood T cell repertoires in COVID-19. Background on the study: COVID-19 samples from acute and convalescent phases originated in the United States, Italy and Spain.

The CDR3 consists of 14 residues. Germline trimming cut 6 bases from V and 7 bases from J; bases unmatched to any gene: 12. Germline-derived CDR1 and CDR2 are ENHRY and SYGVKD. Enrolled through a virtual design, the participants were between roughly 18 and 100 years of age and came from under 25 US areas. Cohort allocation depended upon clinical history that participants reported. This clone has a handful of counts. In the authors' methods: Researchers report that nucleated cell counts were estimated from reference gene primer amplification. Profiled with immunoSEQ multiplex PCR; TCRdb holds only in-frame clones, not every one. V, J and clone size reflect that table, while D and trimming were determined from the DNA. The table has around 250,000 clones, about nine tenths seen once.

This chain connects TRBV10-3 to TRBJ2-7; 7 nucleotides line up with TRBD1. Sequenced material: PBMCs or T cells enriched from blood (not recorded which). The source of this sequence is a young man who had recovered from COVID-19. Here the CDR3 DNA reads TGTGCCATCAGGGGGGAGACAGGGCCAGGGGAGCAGTACTTC. The encoded protein is CAIRGETGPGEQYF.